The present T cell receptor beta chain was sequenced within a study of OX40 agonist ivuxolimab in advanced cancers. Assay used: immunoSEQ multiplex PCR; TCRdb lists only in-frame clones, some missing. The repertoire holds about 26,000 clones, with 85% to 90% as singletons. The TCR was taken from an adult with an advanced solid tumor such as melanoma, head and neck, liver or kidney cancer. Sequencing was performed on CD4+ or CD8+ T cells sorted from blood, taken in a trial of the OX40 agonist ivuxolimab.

This chain's CDR3 is CASSQERHGYTF. CDR3 nucleotide sequence: TGTGCCAGCAGCCAAGAGCGTCATGGCTACACCTTC. The chain uses TRBV14 and TRBJ1-2; D is unclear. The V end was cut by 0 bases, the J end by 6 bases, with 5 bases between. This CDR3 has 12 amino acids. The V gene's germline CDR1 is SGHDN and CDR2 FVKESK.